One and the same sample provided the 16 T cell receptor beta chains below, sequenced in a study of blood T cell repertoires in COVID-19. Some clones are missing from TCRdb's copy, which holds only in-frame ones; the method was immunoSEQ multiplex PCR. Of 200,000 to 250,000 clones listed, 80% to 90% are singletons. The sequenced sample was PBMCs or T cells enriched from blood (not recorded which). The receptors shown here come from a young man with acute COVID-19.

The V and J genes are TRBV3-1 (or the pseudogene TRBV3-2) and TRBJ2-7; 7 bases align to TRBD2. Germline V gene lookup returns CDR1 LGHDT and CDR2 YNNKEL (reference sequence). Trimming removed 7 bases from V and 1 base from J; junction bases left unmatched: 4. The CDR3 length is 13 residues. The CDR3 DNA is TGTGCCAGCAACCCGGGGGGTTCCTACGAGCAGTACTTC. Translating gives CASNPGGSYEQYF.

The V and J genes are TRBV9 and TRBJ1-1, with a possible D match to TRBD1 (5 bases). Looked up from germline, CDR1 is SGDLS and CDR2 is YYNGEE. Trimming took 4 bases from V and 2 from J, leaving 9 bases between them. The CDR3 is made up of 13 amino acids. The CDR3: CASSWGDNTEAFF. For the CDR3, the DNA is TGTGCCAGCAGCTGGGGGGATAACACTGAAGCTTTCTTT. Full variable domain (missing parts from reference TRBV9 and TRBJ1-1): DSGVTQTPKHLITATGQRVTLRCSPRSGDLSVYWYQQSLDQGLQFLIQYYNGEERAKGNILERFSAQQFPDLHSELNLSSLELGDSALYFCASSWGDNTEAFFGQGTRLTVV.

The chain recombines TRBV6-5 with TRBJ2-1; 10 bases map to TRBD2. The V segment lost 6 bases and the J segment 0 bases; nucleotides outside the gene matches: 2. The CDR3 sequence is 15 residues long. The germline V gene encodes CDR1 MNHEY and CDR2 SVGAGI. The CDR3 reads CASSGLAASYNEQFF. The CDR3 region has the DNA TGTGCCAGCAGCGGACTAGCGGCCTCCTACAATGAGCAGTTCTTC.

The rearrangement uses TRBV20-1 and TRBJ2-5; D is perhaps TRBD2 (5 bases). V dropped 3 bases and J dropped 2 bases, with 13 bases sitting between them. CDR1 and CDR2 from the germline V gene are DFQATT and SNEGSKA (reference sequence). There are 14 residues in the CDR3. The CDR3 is CSASGPLAQETQYF. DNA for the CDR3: TGCAGTGCTAGTGGCCCTTTAGCGCAAGAGACCCAGTACTTC.

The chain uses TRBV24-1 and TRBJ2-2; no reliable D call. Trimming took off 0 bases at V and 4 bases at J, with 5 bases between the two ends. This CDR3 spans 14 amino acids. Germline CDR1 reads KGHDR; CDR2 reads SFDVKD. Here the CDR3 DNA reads TGTGCCACCAGTGATTTGCGCGGCACCGGGGAGCTGTTTTTT. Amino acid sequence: CATSDLRGTGELFF.

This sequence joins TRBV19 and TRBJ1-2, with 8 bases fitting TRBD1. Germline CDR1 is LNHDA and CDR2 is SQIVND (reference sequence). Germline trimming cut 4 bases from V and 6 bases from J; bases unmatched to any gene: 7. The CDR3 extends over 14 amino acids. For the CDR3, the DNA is TGTGCCAGTAGTAGAGTACAGGGGGACCATGGCTACACCTTC. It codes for CASSRVQGDHGYTF.

The DNA of the CDR3 is TGTGCCAGCAGTTACAGTGGACTTAGCAATCAGCCCCAGCATTTT. Encoded protein: CASSYSGLSNQPQHF. The chain joins TRBV27 to TRBJ1-5; D is unclear. Germline V gene data show CDR1 as MNHEY and CDR2 as SMNVEV (reference sequence). The CDR3 loop spans 15 amino acids. The V gene lost 4 bases and the J gene lost 0 bases, with 10 bases spanning the gap.

Here the CDR3 DNA reads TGTGCCAGCAGTTCTCGCAGGGGCCACACCGGGGAGCTGTTTTTT. It encodes CASSSRRGHTGELFF. This rearrangement joins TRBV28 to TRBJ2-2; D is perhaps TRBD1 (6 bases). Germline V gene sequence: CDR1 MDHEN, CDR2 SYDVKM. The CDR3 extends over 15 amino acids. Trimming left V 4 bases short and J 3 bases short, with 12 bases between.

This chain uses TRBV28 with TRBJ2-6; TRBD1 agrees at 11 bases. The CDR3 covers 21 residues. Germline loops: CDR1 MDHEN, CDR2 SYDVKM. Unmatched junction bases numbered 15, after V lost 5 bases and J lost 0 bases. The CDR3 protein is CASSRDRGGKSKSSGANVLTF. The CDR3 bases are TGTGCCAGCAGTAGGGACAGGGGGGGCAAGTCAAAAAGCTCTGGGGCCAACGTCCTGACTTTC. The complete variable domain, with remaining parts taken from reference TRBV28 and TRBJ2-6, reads DVKVTQSSRYLVKRTGEKVFLECVQDMDHENMFWYRQDPGLGLRLIYFSYDVKMKEKGDIPEGYSVSREKKERFSLILESASTNQTSMYLCASSRDRGGKSKSSGANVLTFGAGSRLTVL.

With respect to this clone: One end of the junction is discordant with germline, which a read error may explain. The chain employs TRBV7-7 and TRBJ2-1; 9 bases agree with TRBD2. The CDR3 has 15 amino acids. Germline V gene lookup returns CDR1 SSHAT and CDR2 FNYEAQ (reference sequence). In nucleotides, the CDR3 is TGTGCTAGCAGCTTAGGCGCGGGAGGGCCTTATGAGCAGTTCTTC. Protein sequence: CASSLGAGGPYEQFF.

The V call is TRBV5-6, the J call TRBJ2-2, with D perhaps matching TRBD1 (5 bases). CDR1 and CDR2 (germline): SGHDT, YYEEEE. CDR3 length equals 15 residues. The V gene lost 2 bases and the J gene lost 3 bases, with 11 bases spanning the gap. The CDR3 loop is CASSLGPGYTGELFF. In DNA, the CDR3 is TGTGCCAGCAGCTTAGGTCCAGGGTACACCGGGGAGCTGTTTTTT.

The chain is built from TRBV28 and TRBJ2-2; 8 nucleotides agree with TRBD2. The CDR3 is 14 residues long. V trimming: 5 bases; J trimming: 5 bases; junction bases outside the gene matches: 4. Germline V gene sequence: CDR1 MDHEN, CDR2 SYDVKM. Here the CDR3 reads CASSRPSGTGELFF. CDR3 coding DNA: TGTGCCAGCAGTAGGCCTAGCGGGACCGGGGAGCTGTTTTTT.

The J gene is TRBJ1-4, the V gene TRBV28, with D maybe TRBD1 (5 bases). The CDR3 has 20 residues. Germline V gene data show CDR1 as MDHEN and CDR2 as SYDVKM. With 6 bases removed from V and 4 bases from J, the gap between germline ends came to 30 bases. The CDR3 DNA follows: TGTGCCAGCAGCCCGACGGGGAGGTATACGGGGCCCGGGCATAATGAAAAACTGTTTTTT. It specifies CASSPTGRYTGPGHNEKLFF.

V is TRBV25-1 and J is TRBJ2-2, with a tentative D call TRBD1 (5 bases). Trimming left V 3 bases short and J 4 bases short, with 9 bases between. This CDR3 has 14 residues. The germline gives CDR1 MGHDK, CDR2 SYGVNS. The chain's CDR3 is CASSEAGLTGELFF. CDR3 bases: TGTGCCAGCAGTGAGGCAGGGCTCACCGGGGAGCTGTTTTTT.

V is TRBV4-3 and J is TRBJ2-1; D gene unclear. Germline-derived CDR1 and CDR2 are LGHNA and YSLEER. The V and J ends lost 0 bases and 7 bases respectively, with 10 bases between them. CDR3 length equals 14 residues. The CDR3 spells CASSQDMSLNEQFF. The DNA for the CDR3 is TGCGCCAGCAGCCAAGATATGAGTTTAAATGAGCAGTTCTTC.

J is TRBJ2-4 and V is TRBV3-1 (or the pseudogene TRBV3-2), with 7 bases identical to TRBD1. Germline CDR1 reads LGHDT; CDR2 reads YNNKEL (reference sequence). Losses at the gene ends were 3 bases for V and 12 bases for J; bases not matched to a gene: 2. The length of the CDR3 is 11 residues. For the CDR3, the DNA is TGTGCCAGCAGCCATCGGGACAGTCAGTACTTC. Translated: CASSHRDSQYF.